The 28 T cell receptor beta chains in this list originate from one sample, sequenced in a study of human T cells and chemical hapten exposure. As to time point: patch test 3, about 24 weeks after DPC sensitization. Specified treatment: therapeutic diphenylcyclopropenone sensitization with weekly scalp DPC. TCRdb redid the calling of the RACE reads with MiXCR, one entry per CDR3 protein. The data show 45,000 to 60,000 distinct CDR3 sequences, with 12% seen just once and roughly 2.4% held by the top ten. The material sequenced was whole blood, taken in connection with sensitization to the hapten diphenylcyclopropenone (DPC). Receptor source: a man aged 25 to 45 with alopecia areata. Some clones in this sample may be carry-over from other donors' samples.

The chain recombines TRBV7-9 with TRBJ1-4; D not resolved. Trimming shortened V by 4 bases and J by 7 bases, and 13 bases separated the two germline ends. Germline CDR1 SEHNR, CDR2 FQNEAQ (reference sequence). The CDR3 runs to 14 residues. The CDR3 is CASSSFRTVEKLFF. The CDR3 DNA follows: TGTGCCAGCAGCTCTTTCCGGACGGTTGAAAAACTGTTTTTT.

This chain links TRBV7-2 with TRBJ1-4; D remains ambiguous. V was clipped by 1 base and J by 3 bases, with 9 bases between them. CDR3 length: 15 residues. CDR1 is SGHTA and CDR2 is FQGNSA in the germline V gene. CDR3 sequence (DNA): TGTGCCAGCAGCTTAGTCTTCCAGCCTAATGAAAAACTGTTTTTT. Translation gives CASSLVFQPNEKLFF.

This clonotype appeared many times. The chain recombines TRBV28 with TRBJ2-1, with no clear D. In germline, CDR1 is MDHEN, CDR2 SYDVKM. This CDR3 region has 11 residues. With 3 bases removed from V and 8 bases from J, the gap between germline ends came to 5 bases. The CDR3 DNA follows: TGTGCCAGCAGTTTTAACGATGAGCAGTTCTTC. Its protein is CASSFNDEQFF.

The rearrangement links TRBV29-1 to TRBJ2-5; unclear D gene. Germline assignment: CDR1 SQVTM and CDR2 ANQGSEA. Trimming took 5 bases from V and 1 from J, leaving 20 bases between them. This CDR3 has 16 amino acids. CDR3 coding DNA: TGCAGCGTTTACTCCCCCCCCAACGAGGCCCAAGAGACCCAGTACTTC. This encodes CSVYSPPNEAQETQYF. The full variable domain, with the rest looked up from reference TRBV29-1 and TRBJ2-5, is SAVISQKPSRDICQRGTSLTIQCQVDSQVTMMFWYRQQPGQSLTLIATANQGSEATYESGFVIDKFPISRPNLTFSTLTVSNMSPEDSSIYLCSVYSPPNEAQETQYFGPGTRLLVL.

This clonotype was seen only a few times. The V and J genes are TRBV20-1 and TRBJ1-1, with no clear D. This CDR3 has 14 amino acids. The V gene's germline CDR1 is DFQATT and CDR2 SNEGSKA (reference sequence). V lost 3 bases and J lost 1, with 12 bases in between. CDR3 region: CSASSPERNTEAFF. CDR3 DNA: TGCAGTGCTAGTTCGCCGGAGAGGAACACTGAAGCTTTCTTT.

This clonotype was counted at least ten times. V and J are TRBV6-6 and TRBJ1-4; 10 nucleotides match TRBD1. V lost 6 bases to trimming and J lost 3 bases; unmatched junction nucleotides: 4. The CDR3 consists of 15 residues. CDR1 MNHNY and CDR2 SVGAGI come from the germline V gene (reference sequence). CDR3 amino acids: CASRPGQGSNEKLFF. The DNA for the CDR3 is TGTGCCAGCAGGCCGGGACAGGGGTCTAATGAAAAACTGTTTTTT.

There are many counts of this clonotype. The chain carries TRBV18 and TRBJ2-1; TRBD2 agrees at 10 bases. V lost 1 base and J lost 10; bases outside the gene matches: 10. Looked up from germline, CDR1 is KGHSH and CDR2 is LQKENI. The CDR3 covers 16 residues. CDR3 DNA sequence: TGTGCCAGCTCACCACGGGCTAGCGGGGGCCCCGGGGAGCAGTTCTTC. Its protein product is CASSPRASGGPGEQFF.

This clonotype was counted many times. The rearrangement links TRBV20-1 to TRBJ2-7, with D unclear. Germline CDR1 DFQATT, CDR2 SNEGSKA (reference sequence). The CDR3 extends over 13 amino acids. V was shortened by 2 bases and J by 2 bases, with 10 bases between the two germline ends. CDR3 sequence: CSARKGSPYEQYF. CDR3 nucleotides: TGCAGTGCTAGAAAGGGTTCTCCCTACGAGCAGTACTTC.

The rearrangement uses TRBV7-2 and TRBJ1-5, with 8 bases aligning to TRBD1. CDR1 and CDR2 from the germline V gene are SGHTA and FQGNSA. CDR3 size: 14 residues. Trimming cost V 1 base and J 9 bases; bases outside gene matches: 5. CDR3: CASSLGDRPWPQHF. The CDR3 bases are TGTGCCAGCAGCTTAGGGGACAGGCCTTGGCCCCAGCATTTT.

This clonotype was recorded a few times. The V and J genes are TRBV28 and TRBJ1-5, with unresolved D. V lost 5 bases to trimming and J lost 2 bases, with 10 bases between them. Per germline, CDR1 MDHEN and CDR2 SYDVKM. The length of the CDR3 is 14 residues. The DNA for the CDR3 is TGTGCCAGCAGTCTCCCCGGGGGCAATCAGCCCCAGCATTTT. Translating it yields CASSLPGGNQPQHF.

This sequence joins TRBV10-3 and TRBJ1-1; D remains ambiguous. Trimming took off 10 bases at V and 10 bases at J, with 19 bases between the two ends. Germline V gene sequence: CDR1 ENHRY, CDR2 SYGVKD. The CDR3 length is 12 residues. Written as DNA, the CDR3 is TGTGCCACCAATACCCCCCAAGCACCAGCTTTCTTT. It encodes CATNTPQAPAFF.

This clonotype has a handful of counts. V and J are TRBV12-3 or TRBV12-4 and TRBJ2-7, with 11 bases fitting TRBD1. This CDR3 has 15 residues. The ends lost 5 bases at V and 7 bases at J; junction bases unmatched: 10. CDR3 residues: CASSPAGTGGLEQYF. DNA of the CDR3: TGTGCCAGCAGTCCGGCCGGGACAGGGGGGCTGGAGCAGTACTTC.

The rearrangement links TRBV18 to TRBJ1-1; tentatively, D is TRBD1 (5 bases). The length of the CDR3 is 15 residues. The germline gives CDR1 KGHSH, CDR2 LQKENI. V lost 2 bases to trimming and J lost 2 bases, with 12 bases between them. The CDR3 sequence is CASSPVPGINTEAFF. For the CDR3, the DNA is TGTGCCAGCTCACCAGTCCCAGGGATTAACACTGAAGCTTTCTTT.

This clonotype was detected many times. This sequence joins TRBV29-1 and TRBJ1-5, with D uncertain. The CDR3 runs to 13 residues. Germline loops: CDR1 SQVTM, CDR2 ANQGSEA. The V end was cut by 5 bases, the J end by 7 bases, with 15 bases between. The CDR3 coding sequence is TGCAGCGTTAAAGGTGAGGGTGGGCAGCCCCAGCATTTT. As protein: CSVKGEGGQPQHF.

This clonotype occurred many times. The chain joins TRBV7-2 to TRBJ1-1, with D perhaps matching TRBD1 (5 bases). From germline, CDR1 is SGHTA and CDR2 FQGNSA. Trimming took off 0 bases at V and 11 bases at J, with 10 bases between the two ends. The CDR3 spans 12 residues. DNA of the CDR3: TGTGCCAGCAGCTTAGCAATCGGGGCGGCTTTCTTT. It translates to CASSLAIGAAFF.

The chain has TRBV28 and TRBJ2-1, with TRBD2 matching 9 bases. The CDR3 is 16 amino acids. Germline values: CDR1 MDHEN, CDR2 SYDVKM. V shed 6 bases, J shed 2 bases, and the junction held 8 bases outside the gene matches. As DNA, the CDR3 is TGTGCCAGCAGGACTATTAAGCGGGGGGCCTACAATGAGCAGTTCTTC. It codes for CASRTIKRGAYNEQFF.

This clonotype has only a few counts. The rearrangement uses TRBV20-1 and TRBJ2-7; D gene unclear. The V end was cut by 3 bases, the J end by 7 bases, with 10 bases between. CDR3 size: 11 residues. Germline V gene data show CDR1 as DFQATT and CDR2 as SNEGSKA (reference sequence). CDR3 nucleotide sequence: TGCAGTGCTAGTTGGGTGGGTGAGCAGTACTTC. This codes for CSASWVGEQYF.

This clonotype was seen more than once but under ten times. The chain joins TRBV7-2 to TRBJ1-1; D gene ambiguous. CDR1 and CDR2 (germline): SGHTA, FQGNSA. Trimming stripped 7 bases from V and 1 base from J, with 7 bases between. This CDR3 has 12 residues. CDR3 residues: CASTDWNTEAFF. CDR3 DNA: TGTGCCAGCACCGATTGGAACACTGAAGCTTTCTTT.

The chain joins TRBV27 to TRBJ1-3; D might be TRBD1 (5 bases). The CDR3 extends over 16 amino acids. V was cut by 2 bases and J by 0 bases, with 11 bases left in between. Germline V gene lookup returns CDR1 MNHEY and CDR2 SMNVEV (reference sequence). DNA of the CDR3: TGTGCCAGCAGTTTAATTGGGGACCTCTCTGGAAACACCATATATTTT. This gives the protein CASSLIGDLSGNTIYF.

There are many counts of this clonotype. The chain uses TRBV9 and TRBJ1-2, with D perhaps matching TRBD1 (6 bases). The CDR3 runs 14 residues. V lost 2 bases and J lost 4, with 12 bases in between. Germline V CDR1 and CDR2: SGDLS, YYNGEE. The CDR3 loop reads CASSVRSQGYGYTF. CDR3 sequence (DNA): TGTGCCAGCAGCGTGCGGTCACAGGGCTATGGCTACACCTTC.

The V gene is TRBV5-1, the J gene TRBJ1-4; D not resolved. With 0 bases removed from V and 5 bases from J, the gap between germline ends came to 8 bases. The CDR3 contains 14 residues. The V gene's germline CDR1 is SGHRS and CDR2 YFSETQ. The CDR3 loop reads CASSLGQWNEKLFF. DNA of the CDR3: TGCGCCAGCAGCTTGGGGCAGTGGAATGAAAAACTGTTTTTT.

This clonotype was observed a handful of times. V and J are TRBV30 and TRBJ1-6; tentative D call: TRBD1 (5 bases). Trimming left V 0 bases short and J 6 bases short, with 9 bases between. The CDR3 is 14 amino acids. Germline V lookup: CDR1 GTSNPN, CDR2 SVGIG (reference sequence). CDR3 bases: TGTGCCTGGAGTGTACGGCAGGGTAATTCACCCCTCCACTTT. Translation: CAWSVRQGNSPLHF.

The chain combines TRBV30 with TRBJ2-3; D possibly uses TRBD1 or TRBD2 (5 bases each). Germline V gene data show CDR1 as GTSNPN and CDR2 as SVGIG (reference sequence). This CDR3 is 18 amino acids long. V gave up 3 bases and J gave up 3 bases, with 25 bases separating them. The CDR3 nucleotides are TGTGCCTGGAGCGCCCAGGGTTGGGGGAGTATTGAAACAGATACGCAGTATTTT. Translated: CAWSAQGWGSIETDTQYF.

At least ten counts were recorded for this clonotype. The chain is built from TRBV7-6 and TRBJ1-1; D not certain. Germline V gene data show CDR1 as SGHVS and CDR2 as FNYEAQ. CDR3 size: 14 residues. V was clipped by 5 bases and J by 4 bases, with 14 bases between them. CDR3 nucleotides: TGTGCCAGCAGCCTCAGGAAAGTGGGCACTGAAGCTTTCTTT. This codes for CASSLRKVGTEAFF.

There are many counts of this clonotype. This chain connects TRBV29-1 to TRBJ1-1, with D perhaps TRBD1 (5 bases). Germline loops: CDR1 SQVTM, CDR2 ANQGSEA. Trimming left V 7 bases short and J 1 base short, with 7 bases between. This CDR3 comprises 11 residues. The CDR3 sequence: CSAGRNTEAFF. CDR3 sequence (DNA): TGCAGCGCGGGGCGGAACACTGAAGCTTTCTTT.

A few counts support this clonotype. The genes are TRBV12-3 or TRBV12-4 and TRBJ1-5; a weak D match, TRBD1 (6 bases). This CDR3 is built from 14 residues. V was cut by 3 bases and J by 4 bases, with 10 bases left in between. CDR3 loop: CASSFRGANQPQHF. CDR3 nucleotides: TGTGCCAGCAGTTTCAGGGGAGCTAATCAGCCCCAGCATTTT.

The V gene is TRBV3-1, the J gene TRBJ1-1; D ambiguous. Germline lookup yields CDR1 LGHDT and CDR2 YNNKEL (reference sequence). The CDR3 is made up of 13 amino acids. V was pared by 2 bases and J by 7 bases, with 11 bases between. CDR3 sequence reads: CASSQPGIGEAFF. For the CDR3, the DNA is TGTGCCAGCAGCCAACCGGGGATTGGTGAAGCTTTCTTT.

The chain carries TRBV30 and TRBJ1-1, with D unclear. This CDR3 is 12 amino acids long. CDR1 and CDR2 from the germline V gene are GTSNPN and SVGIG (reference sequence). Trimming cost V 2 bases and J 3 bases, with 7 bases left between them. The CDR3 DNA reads TGTGCCTGGAGTCGTCGGTACACTGAAGCTTTCTTT. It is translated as CAWSRRYTEAFF.